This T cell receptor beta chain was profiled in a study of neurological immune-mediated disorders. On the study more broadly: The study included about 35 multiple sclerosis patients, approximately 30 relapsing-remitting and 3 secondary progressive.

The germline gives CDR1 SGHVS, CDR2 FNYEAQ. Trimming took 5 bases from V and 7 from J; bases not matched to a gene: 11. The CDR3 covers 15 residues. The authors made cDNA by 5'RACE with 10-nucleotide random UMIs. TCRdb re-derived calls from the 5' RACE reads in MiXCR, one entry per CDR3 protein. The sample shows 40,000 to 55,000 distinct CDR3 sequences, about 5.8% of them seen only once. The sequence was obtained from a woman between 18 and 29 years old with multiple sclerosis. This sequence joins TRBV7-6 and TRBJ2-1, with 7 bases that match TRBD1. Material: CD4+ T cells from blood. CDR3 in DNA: TGTGCCAGCAGCCCTGGGACAGCCCCAGGGAATGAGCAGTTCTTC. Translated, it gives CASSPGTAPGNEQFF.